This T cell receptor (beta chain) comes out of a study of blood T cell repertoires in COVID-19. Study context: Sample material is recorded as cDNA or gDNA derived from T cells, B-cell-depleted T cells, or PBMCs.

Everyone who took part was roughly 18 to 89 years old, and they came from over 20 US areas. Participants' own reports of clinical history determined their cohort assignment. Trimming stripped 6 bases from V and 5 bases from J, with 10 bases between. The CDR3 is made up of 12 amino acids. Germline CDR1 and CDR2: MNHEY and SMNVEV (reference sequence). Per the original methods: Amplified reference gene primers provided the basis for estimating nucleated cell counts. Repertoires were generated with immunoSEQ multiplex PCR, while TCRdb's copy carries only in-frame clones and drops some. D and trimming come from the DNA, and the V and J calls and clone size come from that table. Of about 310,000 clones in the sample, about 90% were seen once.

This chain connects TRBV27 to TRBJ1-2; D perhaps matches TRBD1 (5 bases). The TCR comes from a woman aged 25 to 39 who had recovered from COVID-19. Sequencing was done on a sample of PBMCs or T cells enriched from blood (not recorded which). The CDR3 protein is CASSDRDYGYTF. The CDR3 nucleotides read TGTGCCAGCAGCGACAGAGATTATGGCTACACCTTC.